This TCR beta chain is from a study of blood T cell repertoires in COVID-19. Authors' analysis steps: Amplifying reference gene primers gave estimates of nucleated cell counts. The data were produced by immunoSEQ multiplex PCR, yet TCRdb's version contains in-frame clones alone and is incomplete. That table furnishes V, J and clone size, whereas the DNA furnished D and trimming. The sample holds about 260,000 clones; more than 80% are singletons and the top ten take approximately 4%. The CDR3 runs 14 residues. V lost 4 bases to trimming and J lost 9 bases; unmatched junction nucleotides: 10. CDR1 and CDR2 (germline): SNHLY, FYNNEI.

The chain links TRBV2 to TRBJ1-2; 8 positions agree with TRBD1. The clonotype was recovered from a woman aged 40 to 50 with acute or convalescent COVID-19. The sample comprised peripheral blood. The CDR3: CASSVGQVQGSYTF. Here the CDR3 DNA reads TGTGCCAGCAGTGTGGGACAGGTCCAGGGGAGCTACACCTTC.